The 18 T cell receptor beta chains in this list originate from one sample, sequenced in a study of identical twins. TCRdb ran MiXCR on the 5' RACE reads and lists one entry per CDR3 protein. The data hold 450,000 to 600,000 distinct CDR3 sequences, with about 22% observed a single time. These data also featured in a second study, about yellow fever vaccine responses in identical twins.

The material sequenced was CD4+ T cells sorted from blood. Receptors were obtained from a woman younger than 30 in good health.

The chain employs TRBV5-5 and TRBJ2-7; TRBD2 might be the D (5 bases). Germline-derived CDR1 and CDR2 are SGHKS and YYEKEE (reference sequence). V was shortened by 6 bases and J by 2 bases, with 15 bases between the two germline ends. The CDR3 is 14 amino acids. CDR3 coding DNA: TGTGCCAGCATCATCGGGGAATTTGCCTACGAGCAGTACTTC. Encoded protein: CASIIGEFAYEQYF.

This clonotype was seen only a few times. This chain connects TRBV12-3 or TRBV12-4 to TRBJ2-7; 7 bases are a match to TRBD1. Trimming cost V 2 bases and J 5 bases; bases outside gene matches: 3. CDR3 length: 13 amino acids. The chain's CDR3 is CASSLTTGNEQYF. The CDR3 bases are TGTGCCAGCAGTTTAACGACAGGGAACGAGCAGTACTTC.

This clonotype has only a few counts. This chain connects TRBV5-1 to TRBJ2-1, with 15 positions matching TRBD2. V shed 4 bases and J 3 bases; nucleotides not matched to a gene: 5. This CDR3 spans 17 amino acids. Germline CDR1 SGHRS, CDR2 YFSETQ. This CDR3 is CASSPRTSGRVYNEQFF. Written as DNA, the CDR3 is TGCGCCAGCAGCCCGAGGACTAGCGGGAGGGTCTACAATGAGCAGTTCTTC.

Here the CDR3 DNA reads TGTGCCAGCAGGGGGAATTACGAGCAGTACGTC. Translated, it gives CASRGNYEQYV. V and J are TRBV6-2 or TRBV6-3 and TRBJ2-7; D gene ambiguous. CDR1 is MNHEY and CDR2 is SVGEGT in the germline V gene. The germline V and J ends were trimmed by 6 bases and 4 bases, with 7 bases remaining between them. This CDR3 is built from 11 residues.

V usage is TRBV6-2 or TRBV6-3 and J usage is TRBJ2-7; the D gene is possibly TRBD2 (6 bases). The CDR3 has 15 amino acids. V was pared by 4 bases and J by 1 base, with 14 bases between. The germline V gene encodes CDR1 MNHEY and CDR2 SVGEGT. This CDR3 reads CASSFFGSLSYEQYF. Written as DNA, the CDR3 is TGTGCCAGCAGTTTCTTCGGGAGTTTATCCTACGAGCAGTACTTC.

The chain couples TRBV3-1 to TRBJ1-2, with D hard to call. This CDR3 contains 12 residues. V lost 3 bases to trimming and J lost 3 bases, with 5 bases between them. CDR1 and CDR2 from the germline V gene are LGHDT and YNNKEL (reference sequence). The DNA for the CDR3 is TGTGCCAGCAGCCAGTCCGACTATGGCTACACCTTC. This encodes CASSQSDYGYTF.

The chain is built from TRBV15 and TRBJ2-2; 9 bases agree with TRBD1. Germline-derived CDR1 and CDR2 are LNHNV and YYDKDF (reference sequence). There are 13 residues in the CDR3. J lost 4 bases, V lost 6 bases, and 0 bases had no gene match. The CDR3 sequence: CATRDRGTGELFF. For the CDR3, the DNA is TGTGCCACCAGGGACAGGGGCACCGGGGAGCTGTTTTTT.

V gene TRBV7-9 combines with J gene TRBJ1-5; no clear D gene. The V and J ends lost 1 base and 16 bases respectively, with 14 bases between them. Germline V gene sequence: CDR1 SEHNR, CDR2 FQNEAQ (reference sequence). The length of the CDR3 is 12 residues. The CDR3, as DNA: TGTGCCAGCAGCTTAGAAATGGGAGTAGTACATTTT. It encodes CASSLEMGVVHF.

The chain's CDR3 is CAARGQQETQYF. The CDR3 DNA follows: TGTGCCGCACGGGGACAGCAAGAGACCCAGTACTTC. V and J are TRBV10-3 and TRBJ2-5; 7 bases fit TRBD1. CDR1 is ENHRY, CDR2 SYGVKD, per germline. This CDR3 region has 12 residues. V gave up 11 bases and J gave up 2 bases; unmatched junction bases: 5.

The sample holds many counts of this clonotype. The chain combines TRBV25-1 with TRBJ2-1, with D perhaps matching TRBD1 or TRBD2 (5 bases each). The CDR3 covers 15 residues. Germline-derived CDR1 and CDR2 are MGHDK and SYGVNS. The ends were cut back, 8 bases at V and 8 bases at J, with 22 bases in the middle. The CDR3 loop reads CASATRERGYHEQFF. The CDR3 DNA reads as TGTGCCAGCGCCACCCGGGAAAGGGGATATCATGAGCAGTTCTTC.

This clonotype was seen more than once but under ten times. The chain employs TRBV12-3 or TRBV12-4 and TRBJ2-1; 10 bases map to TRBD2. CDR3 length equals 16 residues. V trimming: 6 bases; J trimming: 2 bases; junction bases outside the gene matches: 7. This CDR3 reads CASSPTSGTAYNEQFF. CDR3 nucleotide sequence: TGTGCCAGCAGCCCTACTAGCGGGACGGCCTACAATGAGCAGTTCTTC.

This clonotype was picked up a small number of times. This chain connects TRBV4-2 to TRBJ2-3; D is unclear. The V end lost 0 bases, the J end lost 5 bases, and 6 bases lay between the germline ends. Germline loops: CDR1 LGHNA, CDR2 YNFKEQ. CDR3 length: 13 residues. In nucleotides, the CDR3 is TGTGCCAGCAGCCAAGAAGTTAAAGATACGCAGTATTTT. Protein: CASSQEVKDTQYF.

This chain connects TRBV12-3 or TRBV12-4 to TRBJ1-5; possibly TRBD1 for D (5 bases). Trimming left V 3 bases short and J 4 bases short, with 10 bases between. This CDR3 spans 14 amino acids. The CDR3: CASSFGGKNQPQHF. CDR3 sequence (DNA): TGTGCCAGCAGTTTTGGGGGTAAGAATCAGCCCCAGCATTTT.

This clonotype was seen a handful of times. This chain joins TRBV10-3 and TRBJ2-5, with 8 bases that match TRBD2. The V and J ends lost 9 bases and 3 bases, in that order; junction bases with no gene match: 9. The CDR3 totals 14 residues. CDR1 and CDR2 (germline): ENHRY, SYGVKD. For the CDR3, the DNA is TGTGCCATTAAGGGACTAGGAGGGGAAGAGACCCAGTACTTC. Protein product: CAIKGLGGEETQYF.

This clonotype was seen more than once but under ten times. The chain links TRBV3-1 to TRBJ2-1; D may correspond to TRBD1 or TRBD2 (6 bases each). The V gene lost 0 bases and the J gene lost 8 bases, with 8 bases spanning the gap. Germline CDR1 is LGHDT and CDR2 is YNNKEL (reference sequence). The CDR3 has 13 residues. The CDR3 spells CASSQDRGDEQFF. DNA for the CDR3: TGTGCCAGCAGCCAAGATAGGGGGGATGAGCAGTTCTTC.

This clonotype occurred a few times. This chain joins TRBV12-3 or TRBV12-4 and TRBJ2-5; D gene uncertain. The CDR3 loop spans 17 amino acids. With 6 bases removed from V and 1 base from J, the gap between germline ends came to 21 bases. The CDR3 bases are TGTGCCAGCAGCCAAGGACGGGCAACGGTCCCCCAAGAGACCCAGTACTTC. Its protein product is CASSQGRATVPQETQYF.

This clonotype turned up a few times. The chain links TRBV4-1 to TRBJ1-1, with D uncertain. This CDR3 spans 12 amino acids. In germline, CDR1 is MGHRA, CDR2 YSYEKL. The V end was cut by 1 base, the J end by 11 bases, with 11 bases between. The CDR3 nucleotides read TGCGCCAGCAGCCAAGGCATGGGTATGGCTTTCTTT. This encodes CASSQGMGMAFF.

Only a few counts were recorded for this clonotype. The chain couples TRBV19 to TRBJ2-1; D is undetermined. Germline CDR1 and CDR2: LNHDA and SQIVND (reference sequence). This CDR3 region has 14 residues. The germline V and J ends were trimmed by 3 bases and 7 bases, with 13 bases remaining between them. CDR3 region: CASSIHGQVNEQFF. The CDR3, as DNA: TGTGCCAGTAGTATTCACGGGCAAGTTAATGAGCAGTTCTTC.